The next 2 T cell receptor beta chains were all read from a single sample in a study of blood T cell repertoires in COVID-19. Profiling relied on immunoSEQ multiplex PCR, and the TCRdb table lists in-frame clones only, not all of them. The sample consists of just over 250,000 clones, approximately 87% of them appearing once. The specimen was peripheral blood. These receptors all come from a woman aged 50 to 60 with acute or convalescent COVID-19.

V and J are TRBV30 and TRBJ2-5; TRBD2 aligns across 10 bases. V shed 1 base and J 4 bases; nucleotides not matched to a gene: 0. The CDR3 totals 13 residues. Germline lookup yields CDR1 GTSNPN and CDR2 SVGIG (reference sequence). CDR3 coding DNA: TGTGCCTGGAGTGGACTAGCGGGAGAGACCCAGTACTTC. Amino acid sequence: CAWSGLAGETQYF.

The V call is TRBV6-5, the J call TRBJ2-5, with TRBD2 as a possible D gene (6 bases). The CDR3 runs 15 residues. Germline CDR1 and CDR2: MNHEY and SVGAGI. Trimming pared 6 bases from V and 1 base from J, leaving 15 bases between. CDR3 sequence (DNA): TGTGCCAGCAGGCTGACTAGTGGGTTCCAAGAGACCCAGTACTTC. Protein: CASRLTSGFQETQYF.